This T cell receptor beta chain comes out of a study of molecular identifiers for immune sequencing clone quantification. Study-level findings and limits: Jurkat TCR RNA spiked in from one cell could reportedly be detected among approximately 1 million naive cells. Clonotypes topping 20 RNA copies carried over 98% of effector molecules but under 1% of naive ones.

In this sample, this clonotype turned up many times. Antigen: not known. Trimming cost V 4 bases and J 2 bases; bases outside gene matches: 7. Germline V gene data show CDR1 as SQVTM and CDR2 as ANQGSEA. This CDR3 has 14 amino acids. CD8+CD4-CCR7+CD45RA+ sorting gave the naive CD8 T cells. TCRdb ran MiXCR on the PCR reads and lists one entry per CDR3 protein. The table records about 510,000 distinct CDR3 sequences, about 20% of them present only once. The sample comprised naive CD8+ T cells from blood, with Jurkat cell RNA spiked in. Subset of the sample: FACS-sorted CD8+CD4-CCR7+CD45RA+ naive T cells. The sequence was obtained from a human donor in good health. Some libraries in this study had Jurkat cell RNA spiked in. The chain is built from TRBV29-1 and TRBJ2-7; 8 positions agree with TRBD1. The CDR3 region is CSVVGQGATYEQYF. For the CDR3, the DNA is TGCAGCGTTGTGGGGCAGGGGGCGACCTACGAGCAGTACTTC.